The 16 T cell receptor beta chains listed next were all sequenced from one sample in a study of blood T cell repertoires in COVID-19. Assay used: immunoSEQ multiplex PCR; TCRdb lists only in-frame clones, some missing. The data hold approximately 470,000 clones, with roughly nine tenths observed a single time. Material for sequencing was PBMCs or T cells enriched from blood (not recorded which). These receptors all come from a woman younger than 35 who had recovered from COVID-19.

The chain recombines TRBV30 with TRBJ1-2; 7 bases align to TRBD1. Germline V gene sequence: CDR1 GTSNPN, CDR2 SVGIG (reference sequence). J gave up 6 bases and V 4 bases, and 11 bases lay outside the gene matches. The CDR3 covers 14 residues. This CDR3 reads CAWIRRGTEDGYTF. CDR3 nucleotides: TGTGCCTGGATCCGCCGAGGGACAGAAGATGGCTACACCTTC.

CDR3 amino acids: CASSPDTLSGNEQFF. CDR3 nucleotides: TGCGCCAGCAGCCCCGACACCCTCTCAGGCAATGAGCAGTTCTTC. The V call is TRBV5-1, the J call TRBJ2-1; D not certain. The V gene's germline CDR1 is SGHRS and CDR2 YFSETQ. The CDR3 runs to 15 residues. V was clipped by 4 bases and J by 6 bases, with 17 bases between them.

V usage is TRBV29-1 and J usage is TRBJ1-4, with D possibly being TRBD1 (5 bases). V was shortened by 2 bases and J by 6 bases, with 13 bases between the two germline ends. Germline loops: CDR1 SQVTM, CDR2 ANQGSEA. This CDR3 is built from 14 residues. The CDR3 DNA is TGCAGCGTTGAACGGAGGGGCGGTGATGAAAAACTGTTTTTT. Translated, it gives CSVERRGGDEKLFF.

To note about this clone: Additional DNA sequences in this sample encode the identical CDR3. The chain combines TRBV5-4 with TRBJ2-3; 12 bases agree with TRBD2. Germline CDR1 and CDR2: SGHNT and YYREEE (reference sequence). J gave up 1 base and V 7 bases, and 1 base lay outside the gene matches. This CDR3 comprises 14 residues. The CDR3 reads CASRLAGGTDTQYF. CDR3 coding DNA: TGTGCCAGCCGACTAGCGGGGGGCACAGATACGCAGTATTTT.

V usage is TRBV15 and J usage is TRBJ2-5; 7 bases map to TRBD2. Germline V gene sequence: CDR1 LNHNV, CDR2 YYDKDF (reference sequence). CDR3 size: 13 residues. Trimming removed 5 bases from V and 6 bases from J; junction bases left unmatched: 6. CDR3 loop: CATSENSGKTQYF. The CDR3 bases are TGTGCCACCAGCGAAAACAGCGGGAAGACCCAGTACTTC.

The sample holds one count of this clone. V is TRBV3-1 (or the pseudogene TRBV3-2) and J is TRBJ1-2; tentative D call: TRBD1 (6 bases). The length of the CDR3 is 13 residues. CDR1 is LGHDT, CDR2 YNNKEL, per germline (reference sequence). Deletions cut 1 base from V and 8 bases from J, with 11 bases between. CDR3 in DNA: TGTGCCAGCAGCCAAGGACAGGTCGGCGGCTACACCTTC. It encodes CASSQGQVGGYTF.

V is TRBV19 and J is TRBJ2-1; 11 positions agree with TRBD2. J lost 8 bases, V lost 3 bases, and 6 bases had no gene match. Germline-derived CDR1 and CDR2 are LNHDA and SQIVND (reference sequence). The CDR3 has 15 amino acids. This CDR3 reads CASSILAGGGDEQFF. The CDR3 bases are TGTGCCAGTAGTATCCTAGCGGGGGGCGGGGATGAGCAGTTCTTC.

Note on this clone: This CDR3 is also generated by other DNA sequences in the sample. The chain recombines TRBV2 with TRBJ1-2; 7 bases agree with TRBD1. The CDR3 is 12 residues long. Trimming took 5 bases from V and 4 from J; bases not matched to a gene: 1. CDR1 and CDR2 from the germline V gene are SNHLY and FYNNEI. The CDR3 DNA sequence: TGTGCCAGCAGTCCAGGGGGCTATGGCTACACCTTC. This codes for CASSPGGYGYTF.

The chain has TRBV19 and TRBJ1-4, with 7 bases that match TRBD1. V shed 5 bases, J shed 8 bases, and the junction held 8 bases outside the gene matches. Germline V gives CDR1 LNHDA, CDR2 SQIVND (reference sequence). This CDR3 is 14 amino acids long. This CDR3 reads CASSSGRGKEKLFF. CDR3 coding DNA: TGTGCCAGTAGTTCGGGCAGGGGGAAAGAAAAACTGTTTTTT.

The chain recombines TRBV7-9 with TRBJ1-4, with D possibly matching TRBD1 (5 bases). This CDR3 is built from 14 residues. The germline V gene has CDR1 SEHNR and CDR2 FQNEAQ (reference sequence). V was shortened by 10 bases and J by 1 base, with 13 bases between the two germline ends. CDR3 in DNA: TGTGCCACCCCTGGGGGGGGAACTAATGAAAAACTGTTTTTT. Protein product: CATPGGGTNEKLFF.

This CDR3 is CASSSGLAGGLYEQYF. The CDR3 bases are TGTGCCAGCTCATCGGGACTAGCGGGGGGACTCTACGAGCAGTACTTC. The rearrangement joins TRBV18 to TRBJ2-7; the match to TRBD2 covers 15 bases. V was pared by 5 bases and J by 3 bases, with 5 bases of the junction left unmatched. The CDR3 covers 16 residues. The V gene's germline CDR1 is KGHSH and CDR2 LQKENI.

In DNA form, the CDR3 reads TGCACCAGCAGCCAGCGGGGGAGCTCCTACAATGAGCAGTTCTTC. This sequence encodes CTSSQRGSSYNEQFF. The chain couples TRBV1 to TRBJ2-1; the table's D gene call, TRBD2, was not cross checked with the DNA. TRBV1 is a listed pseudogene. The CDR3 runs to 15 residues.

The V gene is TRBV2, the J gene TRBJ1-1, with D possibly TRBD1 on 5 matching bases. The CDR3 spans 15 residues. The V and J ends lost 2 bases and 2 bases respectively, with 12 bases between them. Per germline, CDR1 SNHLY and CDR2 FYNNEI. The CDR3 coding sequence is TGTGCCAGCAGTGAATCCCCAGGGCTTAACACTGAAGCTTTCTTT. It specifies CASSESPGLNTEAFF.

The genes are TRBV4-2 and TRBJ2-1; TRBD2 matches 15 bases. V gave up 1 base and J gave up 2 bases; unmatched junction bases: 3. CDR3 length equals 18 residues. Per germline, CDR1 LGHNA and CDR2 YNFKEQ. The CDR3 region has the DNA TGTGCCAGCAGCCAAGGGGGACTAGCGGGGGGAGCCTACAATGAGCAGTTCTTC. It codes for CASSQGGLAGGAYNEQFF.

The chain recombines TRBV4-1 with TRBJ1-6; a weak D match, TRBD1 (6 bases). This CDR3 spans 17 amino acids. Germline V gene sequence: CDR1 MGHRA, CDR2 YSYEKL. Trimming cost V 2 bases and J 8 bases, with 19 bases left between them. This chain's CDR3 is CASSQPTQGSKDSPLHF. The CDR3 DNA is TGCGCCAGCAGCCAACCCACACAGGGTTCGAAGGATTCACCCCTCCACTTT.

The chain has TRBV6-5 and TRBJ1-5; 8 bases map to TRBD1. The CDR3 runs 12 residues. J lost 15 bases, V lost 5 bases, and 9 bases had no gene match. Germline assignment: CDR1 MNHEY and CDR2 SVGAGI. The CDR3 DNA reads as TGTGCCAGCAGTCCCCCAGGGGGCTTCCGGCATTTT. Translating it yields CASSPPGGFRHF.